The clone carrying this T cell receptor beta chain was counted a few times. The age range of participants was 18 to 89 years, with residence in fewer than 25 US areas. V was trimmed by 6 bases and J by 9 bases, leaving 15 bases between them. Germline-derived CDR1 and CDR2 are PRHDT and FYEKMQ (reference sequence). The length of the CDR3 is 13 residues. The data belong to a study of blood T cell repertoires in COVID-19. The data were produced by immunoSEQ multiplex PCR, yet TCRdb's version contains in-frame clones alone and is incomplete. The repertoire holds about 160,000 clones, with around four fifths as singletons.

The sequenced sample consisted of PBMCs or T cells enriched from blood (not recorded which). The receptor was isolated from a man in his fifties or sixties who had recovered from COVID-19. The gene calls are TRBV13 and TRBJ2-1, with D perhaps matching TRBD1 (7 bases). In DNA, the CDR3 is TGTGCCAGCAGGGGGGGACAGAACCTTGAGCAGTTCTTC. Protein: CASRGGQNLEQFF.